This T cell receptor (beta chain) was documented in a study of CD4 T cells in relation to SARS-CoV-2 and coronaviruses. At the level of the study: ViraFEST: approximately nine-day antigen culture of PBMCs, then TCR beta CDR3 sequencing. Negative control cultures got HIV-1 Nef peptides or no peptide.

General study results and limits: No crossreactivity against non-spike viral proteins was tested here. In roughly two thirds of donors, memory CD4+ clonotypes crossrecognized SARS-CoV-2 and at least one common cold coronavirus spike.

Germline trimming cut 6 bases from V and 0 bases from J; bases unmatched to any gene: 7. This CDR3 is 16 amino acids long. CDR1 and CDR2 from the germline V gene are SGHDT and YYEEEE. Profiled with immunoSEQ multiplex PCR; TCRdb holds only in-frame clones, not every one. The repertoire holds around 20,000 clones, with around three quarters as singletons. CD4+ T cells from unexposed donors were obtained before the COVID-19 pandemic (2011-2018). The cells were cultured for 10 days before CD4+ T cells were isolated. Of note for this clone: Antigen specificity is unknown.

This chain links TRBV5-6 with TRBJ2-2; 8 bases are shared with TRBD2. The TCR was taken from a human donor in good health. Sequencing input: CD4+ T cells from PBMCs, cultured in vitro. CDR3 in amino acids: CASTPGGGTNTGELFF. The CDR3 DNA is TGTGCCAGCACCCCGGGCGGGGGGACGAACACCGGGGAGCTGTTTTTT. Variable domain in full (rest from reference TRBV5-6 and TRBJ2-2): DAGVTQSPTHLIKTRGQQVTLRCSPKSGHDTVSWYQQALGQGPQFIFQYYEEEERQRGNFPDRFSGHQFPNYSSELNVNALLLGDSALYLCASTPGGGTNTGELFFGEGSRLTVL.